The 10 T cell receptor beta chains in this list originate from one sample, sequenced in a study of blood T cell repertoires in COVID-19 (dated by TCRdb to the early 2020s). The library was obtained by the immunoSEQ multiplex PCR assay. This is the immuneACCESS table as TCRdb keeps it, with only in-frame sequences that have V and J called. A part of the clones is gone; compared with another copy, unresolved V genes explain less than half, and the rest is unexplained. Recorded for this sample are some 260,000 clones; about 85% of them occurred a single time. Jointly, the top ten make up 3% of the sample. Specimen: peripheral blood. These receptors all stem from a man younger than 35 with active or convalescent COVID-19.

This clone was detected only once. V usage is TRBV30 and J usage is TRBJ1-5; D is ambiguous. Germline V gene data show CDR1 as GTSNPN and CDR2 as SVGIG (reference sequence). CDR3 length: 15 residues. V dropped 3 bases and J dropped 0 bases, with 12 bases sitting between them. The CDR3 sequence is CAWSRARHSNQPQHF. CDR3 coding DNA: TGTGCCTGGAGCCGTGCGAGACATAGCAATCAGCCCCAGCATTTT.

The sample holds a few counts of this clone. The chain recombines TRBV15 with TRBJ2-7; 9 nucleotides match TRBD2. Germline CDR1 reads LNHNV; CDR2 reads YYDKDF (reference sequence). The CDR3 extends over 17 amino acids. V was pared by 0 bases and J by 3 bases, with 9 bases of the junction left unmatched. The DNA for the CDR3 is TGTGCCACCAGCAGAGACGGTAGCGGGAGTCCCAACTACGAGCAGTACTTC. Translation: CATSRDGSGSPNYEQYF.

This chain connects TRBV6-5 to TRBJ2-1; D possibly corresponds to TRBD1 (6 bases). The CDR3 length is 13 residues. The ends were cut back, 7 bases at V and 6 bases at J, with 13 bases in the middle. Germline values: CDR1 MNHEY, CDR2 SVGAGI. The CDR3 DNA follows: TGTGCCAGCATTAACCGAGGGGGCAATGAGCAGTTCTTC. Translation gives CASINRGGNEQFF.

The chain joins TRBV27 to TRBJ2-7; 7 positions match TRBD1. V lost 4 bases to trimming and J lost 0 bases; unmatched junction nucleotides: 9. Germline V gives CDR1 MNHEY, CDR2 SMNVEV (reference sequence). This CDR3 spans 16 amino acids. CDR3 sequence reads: CASSSPGTAFSYEQYF. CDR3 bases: TGTGCCAGCAGTTCCCCCGGGACAGCCTTCTCCTACGAGCAGTACTTC.

The CDR3 spells CASSPGGNSQPQHF. DNA of the CDR3: TGCGCCAGCAGCCCCGGGGGGAATAGTCAGCCCCAGCATTTT. The chain joins TRBV5-1 to TRBJ1-5, with D possibly matching TRBD1 (5 bases). Germline V gives CDR1 SGHRS, CDR2 YFSETQ. Trimming took 4 bases from V and 6 from J, leaving 14 bases between them. This CDR3 region has 14 residues.

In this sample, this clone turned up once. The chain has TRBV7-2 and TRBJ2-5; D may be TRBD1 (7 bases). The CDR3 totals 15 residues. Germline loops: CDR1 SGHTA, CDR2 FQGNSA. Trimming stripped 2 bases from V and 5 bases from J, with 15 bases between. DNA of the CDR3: TGTGCCAGCAGCTTAACCGGAGGGGGCCTGGAGACCCAGTACTTC. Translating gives CASSLTGGGLETQYF.

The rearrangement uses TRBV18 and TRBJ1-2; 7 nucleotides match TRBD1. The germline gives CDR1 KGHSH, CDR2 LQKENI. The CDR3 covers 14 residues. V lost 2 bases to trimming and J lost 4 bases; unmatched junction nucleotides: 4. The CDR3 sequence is CASSPDRARYGYTF. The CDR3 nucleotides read TGTGCCAGCTCACCAGACAGGGCGCGCTATGGCTACACCTTC.

This CDR3 is CASSLTRTGYGYTF. Here the CDR3 DNA reads TGTGCCAGCAGCTTAACCCGGACAGGATATGGCTACACCTTC. This chain links TRBV7-3 with TRBJ1-2, with 7 bases matching TRBD1. V shed 0 bases, J shed 5 bases, and the junction held 3 bases outside the gene matches. Germline CDR1 reads SGHTA; CDR2 reads FQGTGA. This CDR3 is built from 14 residues.

CDR3 in amino acids: CASRGDLNYGYTF. The CDR3 DNA follows: TGTGCCAGCAGGGGCGACCTTAACTATGGCTACACCTTC. V gene TRBV28 combines with J gene TRBJ1-2; no firm D call. This CDR3 is built from 13 residues. V was trimmed by 6 bases and J by 1 base, leaving 9 bases between them. Germline V CDR1 and CDR2: MDHEN, SYDVKM.

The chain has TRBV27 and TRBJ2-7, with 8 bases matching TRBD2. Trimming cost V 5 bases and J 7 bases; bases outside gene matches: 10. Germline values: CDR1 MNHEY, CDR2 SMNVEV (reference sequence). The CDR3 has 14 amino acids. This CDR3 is CASSRASGLREQYF. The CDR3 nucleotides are TGTGCCAGCAGTAGGGCTAGCGGGCTGCGGGAGCAGTACTTC.